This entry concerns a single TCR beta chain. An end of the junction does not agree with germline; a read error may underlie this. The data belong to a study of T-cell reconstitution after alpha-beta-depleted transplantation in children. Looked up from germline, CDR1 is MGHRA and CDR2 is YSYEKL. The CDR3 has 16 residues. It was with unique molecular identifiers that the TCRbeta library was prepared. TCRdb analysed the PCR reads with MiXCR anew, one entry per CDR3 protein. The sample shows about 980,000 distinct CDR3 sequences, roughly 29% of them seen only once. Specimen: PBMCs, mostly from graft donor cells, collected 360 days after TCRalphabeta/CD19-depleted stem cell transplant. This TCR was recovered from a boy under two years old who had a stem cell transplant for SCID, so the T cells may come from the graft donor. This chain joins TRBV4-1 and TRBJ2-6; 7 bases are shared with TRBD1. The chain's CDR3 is CTSSQDRVSGANVLTF. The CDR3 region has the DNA TGCACCAGCAGCCAAGACAGGGTCTCTGGGGCCAACGTCCTGACTTTC.